The rows below give T cell receptor beta chains drawn from one sample of a study of coeliac disease. This table comes from immunoSEQ multiplex PCR, and its TCRdb copy is limited to in-frame clones, with some not included. The sample has about 4,000 clones; approximately 63% are singletons. Sequenced: lymphocytes from the gut lamina propria. All receptors come from a man in his 70s without celiac disease. Each CDR3 is given with its conserved first and last residue. Each record gives: CDR3 DNA, CDR3 protein, D gene, V gene, clone size, J gene. A D gene is named only where the DNA matches it firmly. Size is stated for part of the rows, as once, few or many counts, or as a class when the clone is expanded.

cdr3_nt: TGTGCCAGCAGCTTAATGGGACAGTACAATGAGCAGTTCTTC
cdr3_aa: CASSLMGQYNEQFF
d_call: TRBD1
v_call: TRBV7-9
clone_size: .
j_call: TRBJ2-1

cdr3_nt: TGTGCCAGCAGTTACGCGAGAAATGAGCAGTTCTTC
cdr3_aa: CASSYARNEQFF
d_call: .
v_call: TRBV6-5
clone_size: .
j_call: TRBJ2-1

cdr3_nt: TGTGCCAGCAGTTTATCTACAGGCGGAACTGAAGCTTTCTTT
cdr3_aa: CASSLSTGGTEAFF
d_call: .
v_call: TRBV27
clone_size: .
j_call: TRBJ1-1

cdr3_nt: TGTGCCATCAGTGGGTCCCCGAGCGATGGCTACACCTTC
cdr3_aa: CAISGSPSDGYTF
d_call: .
v_call: TRBV10-3
clone_size: .
j_call: TRBJ1-2

cdr3_nt: TGCGCCAGCAGCGTCGCAGGGGGTCCCTACGAGCAGTACTTC
cdr3_aa: CASSVAGGPYEQYF
d_call: TRBD1
v_call: TRBV5-1
clone_size: few
j_call: TRBJ2-7

cdr3_nt: TGTGCCAGCAGCAAGGGGACAGGGAGTCAAGAGACCCAGTACTTC
cdr3_aa: CASSKGTGSQETQYF
d_call: TRBD1
v_call: TRBV5-8
clone_size: .
j_call: TRBJ2-5

cdr3_nt: TGTGCCAGCAGCCACGGCAACAGGGGCGCTAATTCACCCCTCCACTTT
cdr3_aa: CASSHGNRGANSPLHF
d_call: TRBD1
v_call: TRBV7-6
clone_size: .
j_call: TRBJ1-6

cdr3_nt: TGTGCCACCAGCAGAGCTCAGGGATCTGAAGCTTTCTTT
cdr3_aa: CATSRAQGSEAFF
d_call: .
v_call: TRBV15
clone_size: .
j_call: TRBJ1-1

cdr3_nt: TGTGCCAGCAGCTTTTCTCGGGGGACCCAGTACTTC
cdr3_aa: CASSFSRGTQYF
d_call: .
v_call: TRBV11-2
clone_size: few
j_call: TRBJ2-5

cdr3_nt: TGCGCCAGCAGCCAAGTGGGTAGTGGGGGCGATGAGCAGTTCTTC
cdr3_aa: CASSQVGSGGDEQFF
d_call: .
v_call: TRBV4-1
clone_size: .
j_call: TRBJ2-1

cdr3_nt: TGTGCCAGCAGCCCCGAGGACAGGGGAAGGTATGGCTACACCTTC
cdr3_aa: CASSPEDRGRYGYTF
d_call: TRBD1
v_call: TRBV28
clone_size: .
j_call: TRBJ1-2

cdr3_nt: TGTGCCAGCGGGGCCGACACAGATACGCAGTATTTT
cdr3_aa: CASGADTDTQYF
d_call: .
v_call: TRBV6-6
clone_size: few
j_call: TRBJ2-3

cdr3_nt: TGTGCCAGCTCACCGGGACAGAACACTGAAGCTTTCTTT
cdr3_aa: CASSPGQNTEAFF
d_call: .
v_call: TRBV18
clone_size: few
j_call: TRBJ1-1

cdr3_nt: TGTGCCAGCAGTTCCGGACTTGACACAGATACGCAGTATTTT
cdr3_aa: CASSSGLDTDTQYF
d_call: .
v_call: TRBV27
clone_size: .
j_call: TRBJ2-3

cdr3_nt: TGCGCCAGCATCCGGGGGGGGGAGGAGACCCAGTACTTC
cdr3_aa: CASIRGGEETQYF
d_call: TRBD2
v_call: TRBV10-2
clone_size: few
j_call: TRBJ2-5

cdr3_nt: TGTGCCAGCAGGAGGACTAGCGGGGGTTACCAAGAGACCCAGTACTTC
cdr3_aa: CASRRTSGGYQETQYF
d_call: TRBD2
v_call: TRBV11-2
clone_size: .
j_call: TRBJ2-5

cdr3_nt: TGTGCCAGCCGCAGATCAACTAATGAAAAACTGTTTTTT
cdr3_aa: CASRRSTNEKLFF
d_call: .
v_call: TRBV6-6
clone_size: .
j_call: TRBJ1-4

cdr3_nt: TGTGCCAGCAGTGCGGGTGGCAGGGGGGTTTATGGCTACACCTTC
cdr3_aa: CASSAGGRGVYGYTF
d_call: TRBD1
v_call: TRBV2
clone_size: .
j_call: TRBJ1-2

cdr3_nt: TGTGCCAGCAGTGGACGAGGAGGCAGTTACGAGCAGTACTTC
cdr3_aa: CASSGRGGSYEQYF
d_call: .
v_call: TRBV6-1
clone_size: .
j_call: TRBJ2-7

cdr3_nt: TGTGCCAGCAGCCCGGGGGGTTCTGGGGCCAACGTCCTGACTTTC
cdr3_aa: CASSPGGSGANVLTF
d_call: TRBD2
v_call: TRBV27
clone_size: few
j_call: TRBJ2-6

cdr3_nt: TGTGCCAGCAGGAGGGACACGAACACTGAAGCTTTCTTT
cdr3_aa: CASRRDTNTEAFF
d_call: .
v_call: TRBV2
clone_size: .
j_call: TRBJ1-1

cdr3_nt: TGCGCCAGCAGCTTGGCCCCGGGGTCCTACGAGCAGTACTTC
cdr3_aa: CASSLAPGSYEQYF
d_call: .
v_call: TRBV5-1
clone_size: .
j_call: TRBJ2-7

cdr3_nt: TGTGCCAGCAGCTTAGTCGAGACCGGGGAGCTGTTTTTT
cdr3_aa: CASSLVETGELFF
d_call: .
v_call: TRBV11-2
clone_size: .
j_call: TRBJ2-2

cdr3_nt: TGTGCCAGCAGGTACCAGGGAACCAACTATGGCTACACCTTC
cdr3_aa: CASRYQGTNYGYTF
d_call: .
v_call: TRBV6-1
clone_size: .
j_call: TRBJ1-2

cdr3_nt: TGTGCCAGCCGCCTCGGGGGAAATCAGCCCCAGCATTTT
cdr3_aa: CASRLGGNQPQHF
d_call: .
v_call: TRBV2
clone_size: .
j_call: TRBJ1-5

cdr3_nt: TGCAGCGCCCAGACAGGGGGATTCTCTGAAGCTTTCTTT
cdr3_aa: CSAQTGGFSEAFF
d_call: TRBD1
v_call: TRBV29-1
clone_size: .
j_call: TRBJ1-1

cdr3_nt: TGTGCCAGCAGAACGGGACTGGCTGAAGCTTTCTTT
cdr3_aa: CASRTGLAEAFF
d_call: .
v_call: TRBV7-9
clone_size: .
j_call: TRBJ1-1

cdr3_nt: TGTGCCGGATCCGGGGGTCTGAACACTGAAGCTTTCTTT
cdr3_aa: CAGSGGLNTEAFF
d_call: .
v_call: TRBV6-1
clone_size: few
j_call: TRBJ1-1

cdr3_nt: TGTGCCAGCACCGAAGAGGGTTGGGCCTACGAGCAGTACTTC
cdr3_aa: CASTEEGWAYEQYF
d_call: .
v_call: TRBV6-1
clone_size: few
j_call: TRBJ2-7

cdr3_nt: TGCGCCAGCAGCGACAGGGTAACGGTCCGTTTT
cdr3_aa: CASSDRVTVRF
d_call: TRBD1
v_call: TRBV10-1
clone_size: .
j_call: TRBJ2-3

cdr3_nt: TGTGCCAGCAGTTCCAAAACAGGGGGAGGCACTGAAGCTTTCTTT
cdr3_aa: CASSSKTGGGTEAFF
d_call: TRBD1
v_call: TRBV6-1
clone_size: once
j_call: TRBJ1-1

cdr3_nt: TGTGCCAGCAGCCCCACGTTGAGGGGGGGGACCAAAAACATTCAGTACTTC
cdr3_aa: CASSPTLRGGTKNIQYF
d_call: .
v_call: TRBV7-2
clone_size: once
j_call: TRBJ2-4

cdr3_nt: TGTGCCAGCAGCCCAGGACTAAGCACAGATACGCAGTATTTT
cdr3_aa: CASSPGLSTDTQYF
d_call: .
v_call: TRBV2
clone_size: .
j_call: TRBJ2-3

cdr3_nt: TGTGCCACCAGCTGGGGCCCTCAGGCACTTATAGAGACCCAGTACTTC
cdr3_aa: CATSWGPQALIETQYF
d_call: .
v_call: TRBV15
clone_size: .
j_call: TRBJ2-5

cdr3_nt: TGTGCCAGCAGCCCGGGACTAGCGGGGGTCCTTTACAATGAGCAGTTCTTC
cdr3_aa: CASSPGLAGVLYNEQFF
d_call: TRBD2
v_call: TRBV11-1
clone_size: .
j_call: TRBJ2-1

cdr3_nt: TGTGCCAGCAGTTACTCGATGACAGGGGTTGGCTCACCCCTCCACTTT
cdr3_aa: CASSYSMTGVGSPLHF
d_call: TRBD1
v_call: TRBV6-5
clone_size: .
j_call: TRBJ1-6

cdr3_nt: TGTGCCAGCAGCTTAGACAGGGGGCGAGACGAGCAGTACTTC
cdr3_aa: CASSLDRGRDEQYF
d_call: TRBD1
v_call: TRBV7-9
clone_size: .
j_call: TRBJ2-7

cdr3_nt: TGCAGTGCTAACGGTTATGAGCAGTTCTTC
cdr3_aa: CSANGYEQFF
d_call: .
v_call: TRBV20-1
clone_size: few
j_call: TRBJ2-1

cdr3_nt: TGTGCCAGCAGTGAAGTGACTAGCGGGAGGAATGAGCAGTTCTTC
cdr3_aa: CASSEVTSGRNEQFF
d_call: TRBD2
v_call: TRBV2
clone_size: .
j_call: TRBJ2-1

cdr3_nt: TGTGCCAGCAGGCGAGGACAGGGCTACGAGCAGTACTTC
cdr3_aa: CASRRGQGYEQYF
d_call: TRBD1
v_call: TRBV6-5
clone_size: .
j_call: TRBJ2-7

cdr3_nt: TGTGCCAGCAGCCCCCTGGGGGGGTTGAATTCACCCCTCCACTTT
cdr3_aa: CASSPLGGLNSPLHF
d_call: .
v_call: TRBV5-5
clone_size: once
j_call: TRBJ1-6

cdr3_nt: TGTGCCAGCACCCTGTCCGGAGGGGCGGAAGAGACCCAGTACTTC
cdr3_aa: CASTLSGGAEETQYF
d_call: .
v_call: TRBV2
clone_size: .
j_call: TRBJ2-5

cdr3_nt: TGTGCCAGCCGCGGGACAGGGTCTTTAAAGGATCAGCCCCAGCATTTT
cdr3_aa: CASRGTGSLKDQPQHF
d_call: TRBD1
v_call: TRBV2
clone_size: .
j_call: TRBJ1-5

cdr3_nt: TGTGCCAGCAGCTTGGGACTAGCGAACGAGCAGTACTTC
cdr3_aa: CASSLGLANEQYF
d_call: TRBD2
v_call: TRBV7-3
clone_size: few
j_call: TRBJ2-7

cdr3_nt: TGTGCCAGCAGCTTTAGGAGCGGGGGGCTCTACGAGCAGTACTTC
cdr3_aa: CASSFRSGGLYEQYF
d_call: TRBD2
v_call: TRBV5-4
clone_size: .
j_call: TRBJ2-7